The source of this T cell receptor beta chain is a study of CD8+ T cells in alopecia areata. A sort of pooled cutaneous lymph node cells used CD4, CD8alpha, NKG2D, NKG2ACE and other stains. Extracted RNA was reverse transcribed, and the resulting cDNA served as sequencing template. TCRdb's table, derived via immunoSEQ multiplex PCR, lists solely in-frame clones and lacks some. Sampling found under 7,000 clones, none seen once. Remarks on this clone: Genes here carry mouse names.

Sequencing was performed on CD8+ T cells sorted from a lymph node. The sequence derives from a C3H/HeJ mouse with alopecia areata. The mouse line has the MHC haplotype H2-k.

The CDR3 spells CAWSLQGPEVFF. The sequenced part of the CDR3 DNA is TGTGCCTGGAGTCTCCAGGGGCCA. V and J are TRBV31 and TRBJ1-1, with D possibly TRBD1 on 6 matching bases. Read coverage stops 4 residues before the CDR3 terminus; the germline J gene supplies the remainder. There are 12 residues in the CDR3. Looked up from germline, CDR1 is GKSSPN and CDR2 is SITVG.